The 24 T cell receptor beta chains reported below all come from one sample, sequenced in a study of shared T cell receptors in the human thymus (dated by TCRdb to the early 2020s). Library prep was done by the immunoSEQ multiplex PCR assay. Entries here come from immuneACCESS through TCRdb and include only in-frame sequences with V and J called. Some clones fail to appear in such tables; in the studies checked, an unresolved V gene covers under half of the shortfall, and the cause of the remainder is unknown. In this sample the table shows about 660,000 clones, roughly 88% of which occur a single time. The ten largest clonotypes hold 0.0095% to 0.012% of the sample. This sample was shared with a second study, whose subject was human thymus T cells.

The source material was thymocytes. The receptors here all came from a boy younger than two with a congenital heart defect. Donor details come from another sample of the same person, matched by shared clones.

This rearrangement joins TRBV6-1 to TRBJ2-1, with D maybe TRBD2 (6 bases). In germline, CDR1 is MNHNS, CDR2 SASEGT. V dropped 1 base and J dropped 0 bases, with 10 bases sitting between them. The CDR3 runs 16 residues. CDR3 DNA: TGTGCCAGCAGTGAAGTAGCGGTAAGCTCCTACAATGAGCAGTTCTTC. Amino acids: CASSEVAVSSYNEQFF.

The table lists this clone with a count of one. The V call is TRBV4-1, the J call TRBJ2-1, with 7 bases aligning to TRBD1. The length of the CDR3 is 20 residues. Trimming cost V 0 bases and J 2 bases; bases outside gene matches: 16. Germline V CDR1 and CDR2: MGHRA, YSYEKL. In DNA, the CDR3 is TGCGCCAGCAGCCAAGAAAGTATAAGGGACAGCCGGGCAACCTACAATGAGCAGTTCTTC. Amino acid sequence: CASSQESIRDSRATYNEQFF.

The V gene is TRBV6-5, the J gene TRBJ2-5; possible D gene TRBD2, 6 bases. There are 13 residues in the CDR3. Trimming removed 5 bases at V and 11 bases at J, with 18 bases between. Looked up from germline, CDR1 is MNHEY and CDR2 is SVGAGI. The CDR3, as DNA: TGTGCCAGCAGTATCCGACTAGATGGGGGGCAGTACTTC. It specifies CASSIRLDGGQYF.

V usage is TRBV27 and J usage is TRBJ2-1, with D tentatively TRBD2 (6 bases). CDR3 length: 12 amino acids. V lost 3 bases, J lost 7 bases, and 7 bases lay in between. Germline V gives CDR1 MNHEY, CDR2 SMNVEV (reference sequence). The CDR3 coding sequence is TGTGCCAGCAGTTTCCGGGGGAATGAGCAGTTCTTC. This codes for CASSFRGNEQFF.

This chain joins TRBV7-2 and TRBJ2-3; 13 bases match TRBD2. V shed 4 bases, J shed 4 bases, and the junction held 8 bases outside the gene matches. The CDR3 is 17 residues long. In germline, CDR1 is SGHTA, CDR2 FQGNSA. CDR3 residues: CASSWRLAGGPADTQYF. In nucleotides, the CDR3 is TGTGCCAGCAGCTGGCGACTAGCGGGAGGTCCCGCAGATACGCAGTATTTT. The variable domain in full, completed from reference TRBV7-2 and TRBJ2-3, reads GAGVSQSPSNKVTEKGKDVELRCDPISGHTALYWYRQSLGQGLEFLIYFQGNSAPDKSGLPSDRFSAERTGGSVSTLTIQRTQQEDSAVYLCASSWRLAGGPADTQYFGPGTRLTVL.

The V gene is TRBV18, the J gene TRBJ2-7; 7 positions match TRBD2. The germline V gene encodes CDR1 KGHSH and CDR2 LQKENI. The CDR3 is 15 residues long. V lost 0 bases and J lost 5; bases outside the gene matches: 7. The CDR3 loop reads CASSPPWRETHEQYF. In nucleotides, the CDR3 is TGTGCCAGCTCACCACCCTGGCGGGAGACCCACGAGCAGTACTTC.

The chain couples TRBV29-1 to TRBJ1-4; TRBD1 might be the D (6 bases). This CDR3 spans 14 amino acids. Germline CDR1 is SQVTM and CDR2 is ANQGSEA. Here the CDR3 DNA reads TGCAGTTACAGGGCGGGGGCGACTAATGAAAAACTGTTTTTT. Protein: CSYRAGATNEKLFF.

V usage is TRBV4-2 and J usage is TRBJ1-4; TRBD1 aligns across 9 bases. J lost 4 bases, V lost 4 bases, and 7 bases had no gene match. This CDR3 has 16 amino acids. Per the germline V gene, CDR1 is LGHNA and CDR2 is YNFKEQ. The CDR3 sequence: CASSRHRDRDNEKLFF. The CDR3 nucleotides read TGTGCCAGCAGCCGACACCGGGACAGGGATAATGAAAAACTGTTTTTT.

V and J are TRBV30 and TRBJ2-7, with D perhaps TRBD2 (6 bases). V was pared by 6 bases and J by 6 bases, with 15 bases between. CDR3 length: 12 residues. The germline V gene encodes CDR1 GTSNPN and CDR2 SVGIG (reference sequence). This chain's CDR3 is CACCLTGGEQYF. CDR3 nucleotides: TGTGCCTGCTGCTTAACCGGGGGCGAGCAGTACTTC.

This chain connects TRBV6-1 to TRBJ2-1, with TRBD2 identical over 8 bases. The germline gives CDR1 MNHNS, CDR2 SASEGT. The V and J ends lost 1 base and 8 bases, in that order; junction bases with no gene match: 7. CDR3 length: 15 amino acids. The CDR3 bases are TGTGCCAGCAGTGAAGGGGGACGGCGGGGGGATGAGCAGTTCTTC. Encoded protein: CASSEGGRRGDEQFF.

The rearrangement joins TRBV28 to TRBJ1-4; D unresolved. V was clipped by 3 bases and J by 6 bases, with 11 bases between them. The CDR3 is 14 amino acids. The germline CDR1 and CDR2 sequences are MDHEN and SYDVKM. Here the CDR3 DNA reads TGTGCCAGCAGTTTCGACAAGACCGATGAAAAACTGTTTTTT. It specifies CASSFDKTDEKLFF. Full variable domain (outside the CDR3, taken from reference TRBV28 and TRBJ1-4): DVKVTQSSRYLVKRTGEKVFLECVQDMDHENMFWYRQDPGLGLRLIYFSYDVKMKEKGDIPEGYSVSREKKERFSLILESASTNQTSMYLCASSFDKTDEKLFFGSGTQLSVL.

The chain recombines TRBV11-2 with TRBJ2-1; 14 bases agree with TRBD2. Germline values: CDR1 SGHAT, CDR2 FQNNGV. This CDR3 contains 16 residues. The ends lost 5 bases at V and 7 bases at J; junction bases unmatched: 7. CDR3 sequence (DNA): TGTGCCAGCAGCCCAAACGGGACTAGCGGGAGTAATGAGCAGTTCTTC. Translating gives CASSPNGTSGSNEQFF.

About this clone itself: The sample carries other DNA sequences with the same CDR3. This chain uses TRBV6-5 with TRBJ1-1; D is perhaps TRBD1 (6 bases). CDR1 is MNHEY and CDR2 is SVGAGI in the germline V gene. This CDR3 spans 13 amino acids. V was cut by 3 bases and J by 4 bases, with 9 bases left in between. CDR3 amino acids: CASSYRGGTEAFF. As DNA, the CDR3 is TGTGCCAGCAGTTATAGAGGGGGCACTGAAGCTTTCTTT.

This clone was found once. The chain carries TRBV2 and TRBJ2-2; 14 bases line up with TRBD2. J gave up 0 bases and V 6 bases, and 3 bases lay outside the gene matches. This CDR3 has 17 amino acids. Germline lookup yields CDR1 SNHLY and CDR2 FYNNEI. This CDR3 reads CASRTGLAGANTGELFF. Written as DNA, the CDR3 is TGTGCCAGCAGGACGGGACTAGCGGGAGCGAACACCGGGGAGCTGTTTTTT.

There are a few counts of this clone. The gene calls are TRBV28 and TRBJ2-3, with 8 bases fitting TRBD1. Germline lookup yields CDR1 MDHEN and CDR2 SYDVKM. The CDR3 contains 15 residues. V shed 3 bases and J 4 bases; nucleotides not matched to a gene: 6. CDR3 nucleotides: TGTGCCAGCAGTTTCGGACAGGGAAAGTCAGATACGCAGTATTTT. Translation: CASSFGQGKSDTQYF. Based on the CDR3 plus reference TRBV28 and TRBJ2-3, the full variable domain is DVKVTQSSRYLVKRTGEKVFLECVQDMDHENMFWYRQDPGLGLRLIYFSYDVKMKEKGDIPEGYSVSREKKERFSLILESASTNQTSMYLCASSFGQGKSDTQYFGPGTRLTVL.

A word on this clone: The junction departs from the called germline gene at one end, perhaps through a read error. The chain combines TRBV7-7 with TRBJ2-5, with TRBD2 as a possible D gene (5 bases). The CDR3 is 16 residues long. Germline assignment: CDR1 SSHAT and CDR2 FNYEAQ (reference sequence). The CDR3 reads CASSLVGPGQRETQYF. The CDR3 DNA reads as TGTGCTAGCAGCTTAGTAGGACCCGGGCAGCGGGAGACCCAGTACTTC.

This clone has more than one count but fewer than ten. CDR3 loop: CASSAGQGASFRGYTF. The CDR3 coding sequence is TGTGCCAGCAGCGCGGGACAGGGGGCGTCCTTCCGGGGCTACACCTTC. The genes are TRBV5-4 and TRBJ1-2, with 12 nucleotides matching TRBD1. Germline V lookup: CDR1 SGHNT, CDR2 YYREEE (reference sequence). The CDR3 extends over 16 amino acids. J lost 8 bases, V lost 4 bases, and 12 bases had no gene match.

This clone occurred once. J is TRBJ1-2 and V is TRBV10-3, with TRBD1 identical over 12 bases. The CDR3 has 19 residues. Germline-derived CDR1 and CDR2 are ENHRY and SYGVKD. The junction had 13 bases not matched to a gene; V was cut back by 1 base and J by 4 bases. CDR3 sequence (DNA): TGTGCCATCAGTGAGTGGGGACAGGGGGCATGGTTTTCCGGCTATGGCTACACCTTC. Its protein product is CAISEWGQGAWFSGYGYTF.

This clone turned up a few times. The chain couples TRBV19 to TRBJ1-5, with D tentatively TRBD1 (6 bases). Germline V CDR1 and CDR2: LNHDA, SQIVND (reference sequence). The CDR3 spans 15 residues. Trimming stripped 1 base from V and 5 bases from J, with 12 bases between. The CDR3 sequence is CASSIGQDGDQPQHF. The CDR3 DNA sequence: TGTGCCAGTAGTATAGGACAGGACGGGGATCAGCCCCAGCATTTT.

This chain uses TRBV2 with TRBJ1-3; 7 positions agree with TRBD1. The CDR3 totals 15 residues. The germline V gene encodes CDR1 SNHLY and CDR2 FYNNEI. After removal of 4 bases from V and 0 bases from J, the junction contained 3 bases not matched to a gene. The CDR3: CASSGGTDSGNTIYF. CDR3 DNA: TGTGCCAGCAGTGGGGGGACAGACTCTGGAAACACCATATATTTT. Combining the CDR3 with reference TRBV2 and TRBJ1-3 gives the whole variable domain EPEVTQTPSHQVTQMGQEVILRCVPISNHLYFYWYRQILGQKVEFLVSFYNNEISEKSEIFDDQFSVERPDGSNFTLKIRSTKLEDSAMYFCASSGGTDSGNTIYFGEGSWLTVV.

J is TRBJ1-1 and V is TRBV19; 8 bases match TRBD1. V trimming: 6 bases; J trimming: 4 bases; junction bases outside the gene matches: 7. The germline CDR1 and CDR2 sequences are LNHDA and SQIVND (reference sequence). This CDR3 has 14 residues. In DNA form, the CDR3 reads TGTGCCAGTAGCCTTTACAGGGGGGGCACTGAAGCTTTCTTT. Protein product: CASSLYRGGTEAFF.

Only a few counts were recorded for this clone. For the CDR3, the DNA is TGTGCCAGTAGGGAGCGGGGTGAGCAGTTCTTC. As protein: CASRERGEQFF. The chain carries TRBV19 and TRBJ2-1, with TRBD2 identical over 7 bases. The V gene's germline CDR1 is LNHDA and CDR2 SQIVND (reference sequence). This CDR3 contains 11 residues. V shed 6 bases and J 9 bases; nucleotides not matched to a gene: 2.

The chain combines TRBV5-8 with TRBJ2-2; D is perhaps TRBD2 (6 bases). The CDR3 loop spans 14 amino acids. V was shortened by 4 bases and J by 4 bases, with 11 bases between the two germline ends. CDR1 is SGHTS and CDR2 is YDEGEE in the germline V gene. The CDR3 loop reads CASSGRGGTGELFF. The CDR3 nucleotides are TGTGCCAGCAGCGGAAGGGGAGGCACCGGGGAGCTGTTTTTT. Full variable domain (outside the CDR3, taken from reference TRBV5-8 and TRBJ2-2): EAGVTQSPTHLIKTRGQQATLRCSPISGHTSVYWYQQALGLGLQFLLWYDEGEERNRGNFPPRFSGRQFPNYSSELNVNALELEDSALYLCASSGRGGTGELFFGEGSRLTVL.

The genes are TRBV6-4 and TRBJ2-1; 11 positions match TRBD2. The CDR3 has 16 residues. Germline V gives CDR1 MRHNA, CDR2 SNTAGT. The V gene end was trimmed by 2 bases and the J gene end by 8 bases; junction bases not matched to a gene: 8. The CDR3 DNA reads TGTGCCAGCAGTGACCAAGGGACTAGCGGATGGGATGAGCAGTTCTTC. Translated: CASSDQGTSGWDEQFF.